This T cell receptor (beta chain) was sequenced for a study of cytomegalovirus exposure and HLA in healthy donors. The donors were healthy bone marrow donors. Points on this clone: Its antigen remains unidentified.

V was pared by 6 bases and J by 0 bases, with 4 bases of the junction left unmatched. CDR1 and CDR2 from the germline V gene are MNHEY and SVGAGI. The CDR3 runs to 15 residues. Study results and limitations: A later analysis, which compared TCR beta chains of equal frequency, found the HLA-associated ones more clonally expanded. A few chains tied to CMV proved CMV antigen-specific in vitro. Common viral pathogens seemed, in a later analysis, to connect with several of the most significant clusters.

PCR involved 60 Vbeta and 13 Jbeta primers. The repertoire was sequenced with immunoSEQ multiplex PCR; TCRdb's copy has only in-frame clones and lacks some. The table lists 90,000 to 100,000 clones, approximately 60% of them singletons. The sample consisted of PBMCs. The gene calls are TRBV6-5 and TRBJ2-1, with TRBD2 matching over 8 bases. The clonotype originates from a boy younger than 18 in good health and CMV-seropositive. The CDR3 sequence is CASSRSGSSYNEQFF. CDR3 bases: TGTGCCAGCAGCCGAAGCGGGAGCTCCTACAATGAGCAGTTCTTC.